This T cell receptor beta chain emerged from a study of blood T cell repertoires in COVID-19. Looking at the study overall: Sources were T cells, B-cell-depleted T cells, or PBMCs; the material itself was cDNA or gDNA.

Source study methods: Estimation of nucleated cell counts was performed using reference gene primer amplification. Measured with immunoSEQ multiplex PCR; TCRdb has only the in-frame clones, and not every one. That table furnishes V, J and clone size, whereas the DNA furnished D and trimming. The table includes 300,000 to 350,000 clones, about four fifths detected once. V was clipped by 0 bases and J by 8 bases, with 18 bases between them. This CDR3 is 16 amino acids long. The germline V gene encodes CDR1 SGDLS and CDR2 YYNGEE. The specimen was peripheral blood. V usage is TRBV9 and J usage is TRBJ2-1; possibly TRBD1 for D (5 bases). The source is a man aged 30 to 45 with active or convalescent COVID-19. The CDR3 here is CASSVATGAGSHEQFF. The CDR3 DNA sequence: TGTGCCAGCAGCGTAGCTACTGGGGCAGGGTCTCATGAGCAGTTCTTC.